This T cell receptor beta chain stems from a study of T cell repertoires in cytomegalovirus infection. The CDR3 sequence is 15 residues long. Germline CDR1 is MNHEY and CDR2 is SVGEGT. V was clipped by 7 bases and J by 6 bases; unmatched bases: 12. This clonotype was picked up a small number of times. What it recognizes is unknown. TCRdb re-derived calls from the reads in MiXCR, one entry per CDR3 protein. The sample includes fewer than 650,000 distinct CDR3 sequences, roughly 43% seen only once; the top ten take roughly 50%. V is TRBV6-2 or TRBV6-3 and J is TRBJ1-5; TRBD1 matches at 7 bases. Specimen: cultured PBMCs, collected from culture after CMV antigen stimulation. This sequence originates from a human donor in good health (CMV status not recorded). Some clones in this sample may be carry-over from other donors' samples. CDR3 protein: CASKIEGAKGQPQHF. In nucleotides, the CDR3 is TGTGCCAGCAAGATTGAGGGGGCGAAGGGTCAGCCCCAGCATTTT.